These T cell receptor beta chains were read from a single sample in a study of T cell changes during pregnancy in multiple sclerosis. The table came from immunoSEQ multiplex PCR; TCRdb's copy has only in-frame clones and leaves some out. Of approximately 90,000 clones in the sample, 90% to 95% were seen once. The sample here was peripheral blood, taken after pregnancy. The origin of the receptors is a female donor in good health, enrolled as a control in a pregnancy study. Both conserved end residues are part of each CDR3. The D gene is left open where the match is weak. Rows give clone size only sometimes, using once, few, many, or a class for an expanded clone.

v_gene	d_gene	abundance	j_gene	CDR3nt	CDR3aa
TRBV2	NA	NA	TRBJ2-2	TGTGCCAGCAGTTACGGGACTTTCACCGGGGAGCTGTTTTTT	CASSYGTFTGELFF
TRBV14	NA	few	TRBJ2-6	TGTGCCAGCAGCTATACAGGGTCCGGGGCCAACGTCCTGACTTTC	CASSYTGSGANVLTF
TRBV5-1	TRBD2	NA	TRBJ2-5	TGCGCCAGCAGCCCTGGACTAGCCCAAGAGACCCAGTACTTC	CASSPGLAQETQYF
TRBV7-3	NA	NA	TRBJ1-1	TGTGCCAGCAGCTTACGGGACTCCACTGAAGCTTTCTTT	CASSLRDSTEAFF
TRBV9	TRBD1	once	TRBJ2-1	TGTGCCAGCTCGGGGTCAGGGGGCAATGAGCAGTTCTTC	CASSGSGGNEQFF
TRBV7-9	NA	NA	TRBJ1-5	TGTGCCAGCCGCGTAAAAAGGGGGGGGGAAAATCAGCCCCAGCATTTT	CASRVKRGGENQPQHF
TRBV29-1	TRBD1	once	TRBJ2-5	TGCAGCGTTAACCCCGGGACAGGAGGGGAGACCCAGTACTTC	CSVNPGTGGETQYF
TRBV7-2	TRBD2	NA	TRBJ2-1	TGTGCCAGCAGCTACCAGACTAGCGGGGCTTACAATGAGCAGTTCTTC	CASSYQTSGAYNEQFF
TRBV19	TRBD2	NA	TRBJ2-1	TGTGCCAGTAGTGTTCCGGGACTAGTCTCCTACAATGAGCAGTTCTTC	CASSVPGLVSYNEQFF
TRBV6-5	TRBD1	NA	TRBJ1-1	TGTGCCAGCAGTAACGGACAGGGAGGGGGCACTGAAGCTTTCTTT	CASSNGQGGGTEAFF
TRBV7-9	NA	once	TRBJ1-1	TGTGCCAGCAGCCCGACGACAGTATCCGTTATGAACACTGAAGCTTTCTTT	CASSPTTVSVMNTEAFF
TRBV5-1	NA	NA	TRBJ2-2	TGCGCCAGCAGCTTAATGACATCGAACACCGGGGAGCTGTTTTTT	CASSLMTSNTGELFF
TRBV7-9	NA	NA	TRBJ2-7	TGTGCCAGCAGCACTTCCTACGAGCAGTACTTC	CASSTSYEQYF
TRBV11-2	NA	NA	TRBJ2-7	TGTGCCAGCAGCTTAATGGCAGGCTCGATCTACGAGCAGTACTTC	CASSLMAGSIYEQYF
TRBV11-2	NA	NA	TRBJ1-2	TGTGCCAGCAGCTTAGATCCCGGCCAGGGGAATGGCTACACCTTC	CASSLDPGQGNGYTF
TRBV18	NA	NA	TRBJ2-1	TGTGCCAGCTCACCGGGACTGGAGCCTTCACATGAGCAGTTCTTC	CASSPGLEPSHEQFF
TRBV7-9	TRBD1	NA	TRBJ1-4	TGTGCCAGCAGCCGGGACAGAGAAAAACTGTTTTTT	CASSRDREKLFF
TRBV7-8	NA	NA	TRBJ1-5	TGTGCCAGCAGCTTAGCGCTAGCGCCCCAGCATTTT	CASSLALAPQHF
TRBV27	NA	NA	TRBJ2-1	TGTGCCAGCAGGATACAGGGTGGGGCTGGCCGCAATGAGCAGTTCTTC	CASRIQGGAGRNEQFF
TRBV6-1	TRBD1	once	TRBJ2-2	TGTGCCAGCATGTGGGACAGGGCTAACGCCGGGGAGCTGTTTTTT	CASMWDRANAGELFF
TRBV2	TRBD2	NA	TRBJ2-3	TGTGCCAGCAGGCTACTAGCGGTGGTGACCCCAGATACGCAGTATTTT	CASRLLAVVTPDTQYF
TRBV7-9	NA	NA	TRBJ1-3	TGTGCCAGCAGCTTAGAAGGCTTAGGGGGGGCCGCTGGAAACACCATATATTTT	CASSLEGLGGAAGNTIYF
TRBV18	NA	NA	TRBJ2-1	TGTGCCAGCTCACCACGAGGACCCTCGGGACTGCACAATGAGCAGTTCTTC	CASSPRGPSGLHNEQFF
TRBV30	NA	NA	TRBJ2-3	TGTGCCTGGAGTGTAGGTGTCGGGGAATGGAACACAGATACGCAGTATTTT	CAWSVGVGEWNTDTQYF
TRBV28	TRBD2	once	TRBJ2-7	TGTGCCAGCGGGATCGTGGGGGGGTTGAGCGAGCAGTACTTC	CASGIVGGLSEQYF
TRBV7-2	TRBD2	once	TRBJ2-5	TGTGCCAGCAGCTTAGGAGCGGGGGTGTTTCTCGAGACCCAGTACTTC	CASSLGAGVFLETQYF
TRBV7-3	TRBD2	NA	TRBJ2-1	TGTGCCAGCAGCTTCCAGCGGGGCTTTGCCAATGAGCAGTTCTTC	CASSFQRGFANEQFF
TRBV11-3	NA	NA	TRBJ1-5	TGTGCCAGCAGCTACAGGGTTTCGATGAGTCAGCCCCAGCATTTT	CASSYRVSMSQPQHF
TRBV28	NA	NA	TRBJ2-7	TGTGCCAGCACCTCCCCGGGTTACGAGCAGTACTTC	CASTSPGYEQYF
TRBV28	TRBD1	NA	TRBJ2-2	TGTGCCAGCAGCCTACAGGGGAGTACCGGGGAGCTGTTTTTT	CASSLQGSTGELFF
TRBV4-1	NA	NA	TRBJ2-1	TGCGCCAGCAGCTCTCGACAGTACAATGAGCAGTTCTTC	CASSSRQYNEQFF
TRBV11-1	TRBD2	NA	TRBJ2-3	TGTGCCAGCAGCTTGTTAGCGGGGGGCCCCACAGATACGCAGTATTTT	CASSLLAGGPTDTQYF
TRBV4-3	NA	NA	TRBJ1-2	TGCGCCAGCAGCCAAGAAGGTGGAGGCAGAGGCTACACCTTC	CASSQEGGGRGYTF
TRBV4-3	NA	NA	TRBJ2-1	TGCGCCAGCAGCCAAGCCAGGGGAAATGAGCAGTTCTTC	CASSQARGNEQFF